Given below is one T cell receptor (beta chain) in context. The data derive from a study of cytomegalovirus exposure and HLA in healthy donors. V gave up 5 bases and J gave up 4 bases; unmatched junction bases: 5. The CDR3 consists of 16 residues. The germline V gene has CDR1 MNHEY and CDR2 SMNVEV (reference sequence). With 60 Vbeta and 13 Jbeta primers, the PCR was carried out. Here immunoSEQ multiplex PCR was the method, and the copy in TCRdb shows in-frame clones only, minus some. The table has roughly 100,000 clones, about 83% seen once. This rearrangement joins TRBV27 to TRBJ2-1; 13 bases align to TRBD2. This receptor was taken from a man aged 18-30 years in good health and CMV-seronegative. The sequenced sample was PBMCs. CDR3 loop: CASSHRLAGGYNEQFF. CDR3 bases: TGTGCCAGCAGTCACAGACTAGCGGGAGGTTACAATGAGCAGTTCTTC.